Listed here are 23 T cell receptor beta chains from one sample, sequenced in a study of cytomegalovirus exposure and HLA in healthy donors. Amplification used 60 Vbeta primers and 13 Jbeta primers. The assay was immunoSEQ multiplex PCR, and TCRdb's table has in-frame clones only and misses some. The sample lists about 180,000 clones; about 80% were seen once. Input material: PBMCs. All receptors come from a woman aged 45-60 years in good health and CMV-seronegative.

This clone was observed a single time. The rearrangement uses TRBV27 and TRBJ2-3; TRBD2 aligns across 11 bases. Germline V gives CDR1 MNHEY, CDR2 SMNVEV (reference sequence). This CDR3 spans 17 amino acids. Trimming removed 5 bases from V and 5 bases from J; junction bases left unmatched: 12. CDR3 amino acids: CASSPLNSGGARDTQYF. The CDR3 coding sequence is TGTGCCAGCAGTCCATTAAATAGCGGGGGGGCCAGAGATACGCAGTATTTT.

The gene calls are TRBV11-2 and TRBJ2-1; 11 nucleotides align to TRBD1. This CDR3 has 16 amino acids. V shed 4 bases, J shed 8 bases, and the junction held 10 bases outside the gene matches. Germline-derived CDR1 and CDR2 are SGHAT and FQNNGV. CDR3 amino acids: CASSSIPRDRGDEQFF. As DNA, the CDR3 is TGTGCCAGCAGCTCGATACCCCGGGACAGGGGGGATGAGCAGTTCTTC.

The chain recombines TRBV9 with TRBJ2-5, with a tentative D call TRBD1 (5 bases). From germline, CDR1 is SGDLS and CDR2 YYNGEE. V lost 2 bases, J lost 2 bases, and 16 bases lay in between. The CDR3 sequence is 16 residues long. CDR3 in amino acids: CASSVQVGARQETQYF. In DNA form, the CDR3 reads TGTGCCAGCAGCGTTCAAGTTGGGGCGAGACAAGAGACCCAGTACTTC.

V gene TRBV11-2 combines with J gene TRBJ2-2, with D unclear. The CDR3 is 13 amino acids. The V gene's germline CDR1 is SGHAT and CDR2 FQNNGV. The V end was cut by 4 bases, the J end by 5 bases, with 8 bases between. CDR3 residues: CASSSFSTGELFF. DNA of the CDR3: TGTGCCAGCAGCTCCTTTAGTACCGGGGAGCTGTTTTTT.

This clone was observed once. V and J are TRBV5-1 and TRBJ2-3; 9 bases are shared with TRBD2. Germline trimming cut 0 bases from V and 1 base from J; bases unmatched to any gene: 15. CDR1 and CDR2 (germline): SGHRS, YFSETQ. CDR3 length equals 20 residues. The CDR3 spells CASSLGHLGLAGSRTDTQYF. DNA of the CDR3: TGCGCCAGCAGCTTGGGACACCTAGGGCTAGCGGGGTCTCGCACAGATACGCAGTATTTT.

This clone showed up just once. This chain links TRBV25-1 with TRBJ2-2, with D hard to call. The germline V and J ends were trimmed by 2 bases and 1 base, with 2 bases remaining between them. This CDR3 region has 13 residues. Germline V gene sequence: CDR1 MGHDK, CDR2 SYGVNS. The CDR3 protein is CASSEQNTGELFF. In nucleotides, the CDR3 is TGTGCCAGCAGTGAACAGAACACCGGGGAGCTGTTTTTT.

This clone was seen a few times. The chain links TRBV11-1 to TRBJ2-1, with 9 positions matching TRBD2. Germline assignment: CDR1 SGHAT and CDR2 FQDESV (reference sequence). CDR3 length: 15 residues. Trimming at V came to 5 bases and at J to 7 bases, leaving 9 bases not matched to a gene. CDR3 residues: CASSEISGRRNEQFF. CDR3 coding DNA: TGTGCCAGCAGCGAGATCAGCGGGAGGAGGAATGAGCAGTTCTTC.

The chain combines TRBV28 with TRBJ2-2; D remains ambiguous. The CDR3 extends over 11 amino acids. The V gene lost 10 bases and the J gene lost 5 bases, with 8 bases spanning the gap. CDR1 is MDHEN and CDR2 is SYDVKM in the germline V gene. The CDR3 region has the DNA TGTGCCACCCGGTCGACCGGGGAGCTGTTTTTT. It codes for CATRSTGELFF.

The chain employs TRBV7-9 and TRBJ1-3; TRBD1 matches 8 bases. CDR1 and CDR2 (germline): SEHNR, FQNEAQ (reference sequence). Trimming at V came to 6 bases and at J to 4 bases, leaving 5 bases not matched to a gene. The CDR3 is 14 residues long. The CDR3 loop reads CASRTTGEGNTIYF. The CDR3 DNA is TGTGCCAGCAGAACGACAGGGGAAGGAAACACCATATATTTT.

The rearrangement links TRBV19 to TRBJ2-1, with D tentatively TRBD2 (11 bases). Trimming stripped 3 bases from V and 4 bases from J, with 31 bases between. The CDR3 length is 21 residues. Germline values: CDR1 LNHDA, CDR2 SQIVND (reference sequence). CDR3 DNA: TGTGCCAGTAGTATGGGACAGGGGAGGAGTAGCGGGAGGGCCGGGTACAATGAGCAGTTCTTC. Protein: CASSMGQGRSSGRAGYNEQFF.

On this clone: It is likely a read error, because the conserved phenylalanine at the end of the CDR3 is missing. It is unclear where the CDR3 begins or ends on the DNA, so no DNA is shown, and the CDR3 is as TCRdb lists it. This chain connects TRBV12-5 to TRBJ2-4; the listed D gene, TRBD1, was not tested against the DNA. The CDR3 adds up to 9 amino acids, both ends counted. Germline CDR1 and CDR2: LGHNT and FRNRAP. The CDR3 spells CASGTYRHP.

This chain joins TRBV7-3 and TRBJ2-7, with 10 bases matching TRBD2. Germline CDR1 reads SGHTA; CDR2 reads FQGTGA. Unmatched junction bases numbered 8, after V lost 1 base and J lost 5 bases. The CDR3 contains 16 residues. The CDR3 nucleotides are TGTGCCAGCAGCTTAATGGGGCTAGCGGGAGCAGACGAGCAGTACTTC. Translation gives CASSLMGLAGADEQYF.

V usage is TRBV7-8 and J usage is TRBJ2-1, with a weak D call TRBD2 (5 bases). V was pared by 5 bases and J by 1 base, with 12 bases between. Looked up from germline, CDR1 is SGHVS and CDR2 is FQNEAQ. This CDR3 has 15 residues. DNA for the CDR3: TGTGCCAGCAGCCCCCGGACTGCATCCTACAATGAGCAGTTCTTC. Translating gives CASSPRTASYNEQFF.

The chain combines TRBV7-8 with TRBJ1-5; 11 nucleotides align to TRBD1. The V gene's germline CDR1 is SGHVS and CDR2 FQNEAQ. CDR3 size: 15 residues. V trimming: 1 base; J trimming: 5 bases; junction bases outside the gene matches: 1. In nucleotides, the CDR3 is TGTGCCAGCAGCTTAGGGACAGGGGGCGATCAGCCCCAGCATTTT. It codes for CASSLGTGGDQPQHF.

This clone occurred once. This chain joins TRBV30 and TRBJ1-2; 8 nucleotides match TRBD1. Trimming at V came to 5 bases and at J to 0 bases, leaving 8 bases not matched to a gene. Per the germline V gene, CDR1 is GTSNPN and CDR2 is SVGIG (reference sequence). This CDR3 comprises 15 residues. For the CDR3, the DNA is TGTGCCTGGGCGGGACAGGCGCAGTCTAACTATGGCTACACCTTC. Translated: CAWAGQAQSNYGYTF.

The V call is TRBV7-3, the J call TRBJ2-5; D is possibly TRBD2 (6 bases). The CDR3 is 14 residues long. The germline V and J ends were trimmed by 1 base and 1 base, with 7 bases remaining between them. In germline, CDR1 is SGHTA, CDR2 FQGTGA. The CDR3 nucleotides are TGTGCCAGCAGCTTAATGGGGGGCCAAGAGACCCAGTACTTC. Translated: CASSLMGGQETQYF.

The chain recombines TRBV9 with TRBJ2-2, with TRBD2 as a possible D gene (7 bases). With 3 bases removed from V and 7 bases from J, the gap between germline ends came to 13 bases. Looked up from germline, CDR1 is SGDLS and CDR2 is YYNGEE. This CDR3 is built from 14 residues. CDR3 in DNA: TGTGCCAGCAGCGAGGGGGGGGGTAGCGGGGAGCTGTTTTTT. Protein: CASSEGGGSGELFF.

V gene TRBV9 combines with J gene TRBJ1-1; 7 bases line up with TRBD1. With 3 bases clipped from V and 5 bases from J, the junction kept 7 bases outside the gene matches. CDR1 SGDLS and CDR2 YYNGEE come from the germline V gene. The length of the CDR3 is 14 residues. In DNA, the CDR3 is TGTGCCAGCAGCGAACAACCAGGGGGAACTGAAGCTTTCTTT. This codes for CASSEQPGGTEAFF.

The rearrangement joins TRBV6-5 to TRBJ1-5; 7 bases map to TRBD1. The germline CDR1 and CDR2 sequences are MNHEY and SVGAGI. This CDR3 has 14 amino acids. Trimming at V came to 5 bases and at J to 2 bases, leaving 3 bases not matched to a gene. CDR3 nucleotide sequence: TGTGCCAGCAGTCCCGACAGGGGCAATCAGCCCCAGCATTTT. Protein product: CASSPDRGNQPQHF.

The V gene is TRBV28, the J gene TRBJ1-3; a weak D match, TRBD1 (5 bases). The CDR3 spans 16 residues. CDR1 is MDHEN, CDR2 SYDVKM, per germline. V lost 2 bases, J lost 0 bases, and 11 bases lay in between. DNA for the CDR3: TGTGCCAGCAGTTTACCCGGACACTACTCTGGAAACACCATATATTTT. Translating gives CASSLPGHYSGNTIYF.

V is TRBV9 and J is TRBJ1-3; the D is unclear. The V end lost 2 bases, the J end lost 0 bases, and 6 bases lay between the germline ends. The CDR3 extends over 14 amino acids. Per the germline V gene, CDR1 is SGDLS and CDR2 is YYNGEE. The CDR3 spells CASSVGSSGNTIYF. DNA for the CDR3: TGTGCCAGCAGCGTCGGGTCCTCTGGAAACACCATATATTTT.

The chain joins TRBV27 to TRBJ2-1, with D maybe TRBD1 (5 bases). The CDR3 totals 15 residues. The germline V gene has CDR1 MNHEY and CDR2 SMNVEV (reference sequence). V was clipped by 1 base and J by 0 bases, with 7 bases between them. The CDR3 DNA reads as TGTGCCAGCAGTTTATTGGGGCCCTCCTACAATGAGCAGTTCTTC. It is translated as CASSLLGPSYNEQFF.

This sequence joins TRBV6-5 and TRBJ1-1; no reliable D call. Germline V lookup: CDR1 MNHEY, CDR2 SVGAGI. The V gene lost 6 bases and the J gene lost 0 bases, with 11 bases spanning the gap. The CDR3 totals 14 residues. CDR3 nucleotides: TGTGCCAGCAGCCAACCGGGGATGAACACTGAAGCTTTCTTT. Translating it yields CASSQPGMNTEAFF.